The 25 T cell receptor beta chains in this list originate from one sample, sequenced in a study of sequential checkpoint blockade in melanoma. Sequenced by immunoSEQ multiplex PCR; TCRdb stores in-frame clones only, minus some. The table lists some 9,400 clones, roughly two thirds of them singletons. Documented treatment: randomized to nivolumab then ipilimumab (arm A) or the reverse (arm B). This specimen was CD8+ T cells sorted from blood (inferred from file names), taken from a patient given nivolumab and ipilimumab in sequence. Receptor source: a human donor with melanoma.

This clone is labeled medium-sized. The V call is TRBV21-1, the J call TRBJ2-7; the table's D gene call, TRBD2, was not cross checked with the DNA. TRBV21-1 is noted as a pseudogene. This CDR3 has 15 residues. The CDR3 region has the DNA TGTGCCAGCAGCAAAGCGGGAGATTCCGGAGGTGAGCAGTACTTC. Translating it yields CASSKAGDSGGEQYF.

In the case of this clone: Other DNA sequences of this sample code for an identical CDR3. The chain has TRBV7-2 and TRBJ2-7; D gene uncertain. This CDR3 is 15 amino acids long. Trimming cost V 1 base and J 4 bases, with 14 bases left between them. Looked up from germline, CDR1 is SGHTA and CDR2 is FQGNSA. The CDR3 region has the DNA TGTGCCAGCAGCTTAGAGACTGGGTTAGCTTACGAGCAGTACTTC. This codes for CASSLETGLAYEQYF.

The V and J genes are TRBV5-5 and TRBJ1-2, with a weak D call TRBD1 (5 bases). Trimming cost V 0 bases and J 4 bases, with 13 bases left between them. The CDR3 is 15 amino acids. The germline V gene encodes CDR1 SGHKS and CDR2 YYEKEE (reference sequence). Here the CDR3 DNA reads TGTGCCAGCAGCTTGGTCGGGGGAGGTAGCTATGGCTACACCTTC. Encoded protein: CASSLVGGGSYGYTF. Complete variable domain (other parts from reference TRBV5-5 and TRBJ1-2): DAGVTQSPTHLIKTRGQQVTLRCSPISGHKSVSWYQQVLGQGPQFIFQYYEKEERGRGNFPDRFSARQFPNYSSELNVNALLLGDSALYLCASSLVGGGSYGYTFGSGTRLTVV.

The count of this clone is one. The gene calls are TRBV14 and TRBJ1-2; 7 positions agree with TRBD1. The trim removed 1 base at V and 8 bases at J, leaving 7 bases unmatched. Germline V lookup: CDR1 SGHDN, CDR2 FVKESK. This CDR3 has 14 amino acids. The chain's CDR3 is CASSQVGGGWGYTF. As DNA, the CDR3 is TGTGCCAGCAGCCAAGTAGGAGGGGGCTGGGGCTACACCTTC.

This clone was seen only once. The chain has TRBV6-1 and TRBJ2-7, with TRBD2 matching over 7 bases. The trim removed 7 bases at V and 0 bases at J, leaving 9 bases unmatched. The CDR3 runs 15 residues. The germline CDR1 and CDR2 sequences are MNHNS and SASEGT. The CDR3 sequence is CASTWREPSSYEQYF. DNA of the CDR3: TGTGCCAGCACCTGGCGGGAGCCGAGCTCCTACGAGCAGTACTTC.

V gene TRBV4-3 combines with J gene TRBJ1-4; D not resolved. Germline CDR1 reads LGHNA; CDR2 reads YSLEER. This CDR3 is built from 15 residues. Trimming took 0 bases from V and 0 from J, leaving 5 bases between them. The CDR3 is CASSQDPSTNEKLFF. For the CDR3, the DNA is TGCGCCAGCAGCCAAGATCCATCAACTAATGAAAAACTGTTTTTT.

This sequence joins TRBV27 and TRBJ1-1; tentatively, D is TRBD1 (5 bases). CDR3 size: 14 residues. V was pared by 6 bases and J by 1 base, with 12 bases between. Germline V gives CDR1 MNHEY, CDR2 SMNVEV (reference sequence). The CDR3 nucleotides read TGTGCCAGCAGCCCAACGCAGGGGAACACTGAAGCTTTCTTT. Residues: CASSPTQGNTEAFF.

The chain employs TRBV7-3 and TRBJ1-1; D gene unclear. The germline V gene encodes CDR1 SGHTA and CDR2 FQGTGA. The CDR3 covers 13 residues. Deletions cut 2 bases from V and 6 bases from J, with 10 bases between. Here the CDR3 reads CASSLLLESEAFF. In nucleotides, the CDR3 is TGTGCCAGCAGCTTACTTTTGGAGTCTGAAGCTTTCTTT.

This clone was seen a few times. The chain carries TRBV9 and TRBJ2-3; D might be TRBD2 (6 bases). Germline-derived CDR1 and CDR2 are SGDLS and YYNGEE. The CDR3 consists of 16 residues. Trimming stripped 4 bases from V and 0 bases from J, with 15 bases between. The CDR3 DNA reads TGTGCCAGCAGCCCCCTAGCCCGGGGGAGCACAGATACGCAGTATTTT. It translates to CASSPLARGSTDTQYF.

The chain uses TRBV4-3 and TRBJ2-1, with 12 bases aligning to TRBD2. V dropped 0 bases and J dropped 6; count of bases not matched to a gene: 3. Per germline, CDR1 LGHNA and CDR2 YSLEER. The CDR3 is 16 residues long. CDR3 coding DNA: TGCGCCAGCAGCCAAGATGAGACTAGCGGGGGCAATGAGCAGTTCTTC. Translating gives CASSQDETSGGNEQFF.

On this clone itself: The same CDR3 arises from other DNA sequences in this sample as well. The J gene is TRBJ2-7, the V gene TRBV7-2, with 7 positions matching TRBD2. Germline trimming cut 5 bases from V and 2 bases from J; bases unmatched to any gene: 6. This CDR3 comprises 14 residues. Germline loops: CDR1 SGHTA, CDR2 FQGNSA. CDR3 sequence reads: CASSPPGGTYEQYF. In nucleotides, the CDR3 is TGTGCCAGCAGCCCCCCGGGAGGAACCTACGAGCAGTACTTC.

This clone appeared a few times. The chain has TRBV7-9 and TRBJ2-7; 10 bases fit TRBD2. The CDR3 length is 15 residues. Germline CDR1 is SEHNR and CDR2 is FQNEAQ (reference sequence). J was trimmed by 6 bases and V by 5 bases; bases with no gene match: 10. CDR3 residues: CASSPLTSGWGEQYF. CDR3 DNA sequence: TGTGCCAGCAGCCCCCTGACTAGCGGGTGGGGCGAGCAGTACTTC.

V usage is TRBV5-5 and J usage is TRBJ1-6, with 7 bases aligning to TRBD1. Germline assignment: CDR1 SGHKS and CDR2 YYEKEE (reference sequence). The CDR3 runs to 17 residues. J lost 7 bases, V lost 4 bases, and 14 bases had no gene match. CDR3 nucleotides: TGTGCCAGCAGCCAGGGACAGCGGAAGAATCCCAATTCACCCCTCCACTTT. Amino acid sequence: CASSQGQRKNPNSPLHF.

The chain couples TRBV19 to TRBJ1-1; D not certain. Between the trimmed V and J ends, which lost 6 bases and 4 bases, there was a span of 9 bases. The CDR3 is 12 residues long. CDR1 is LNHDA and CDR2 is SQIVND in the germline V gene (reference sequence). The CDR3 sequence is CASSLLGTEAFF. CDR3 nucleotide sequence: TGTGCCAGTAGCCTTCTCGGCACTGAAGCTTTCTTT.

The V and J genes are TRBV19 and TRBJ2-5; TRBD2 agrees at 7 bases. Germline values: CDR1 LNHDA, CDR2 SQIVND (reference sequence). This CDR3 region has 13 residues. Unmatched junction bases numbered 5, after V lost 10 bases and J lost 0 bases. The CDR3: CATSGVNQETQYF. DNA of the CDR3: TGTGCCACCAGCGGGGTTAACCAAGAGACCCAGTACTTC.

For the CDR3, the DNA is TGCAGCGTTGCACAAACAGGGGAGAATGAGCAGTTCTTC. This codes for CSVAQTGENEQFF. This chain uses TRBV29-1 with TRBJ2-1; 7 bases agree with TRBD1. CDR3 size: 13 residues. With V trimmed by 4 bases and J by 7 bases, 7 bases remained unmatched. CDR1 is SQVTM, CDR2 ANQGSEA, per germline.

This sequence joins TRBV7-2 and TRBJ1-6; 7 nucleotides agree with TRBD1. The germline gives CDR1 SGHTA, CDR2 FQGNSA. CDR3 length equals 13 residues. V lost 7 bases to trimming and J lost 15 bases; unmatched junction nucleotides: 12. This CDR3 reads CASKKQGPLVLHF. In nucleotides, the CDR3 is TGTGCCAGCAAAAAACAGGGGCCCCTTGTCCTCCACTTT. Filled out from reference TRBV7-2 and TRBJ1-6, the complete variable domain reads GAGVSQSPSNKVTEKGKDVELRCDPISGHTALYWYRQSLGQGLEFLIYFQGNSAPDKSGLPSDRFSAERTGGSVSTLTIQRTQQEDSAVYLCASKKQGPLVLHFGNGTRLTVT.

The genes are TRBV29-1 and TRBJ2-5; tentative D call: TRBD2 (5 bases). The germline CDR1 and CDR2 sequences are SQVTM and ANQGSEA. This CDR3 spans 13 amino acids. V dropped 4 bases and J dropped 4 bases, with 13 bases sitting between them. This chain's CDR3 is CSVVRAWGETQYF. The DNA of the CDR3 is TGCAGCGTTGTGAGGGCCTGGGGAGAGACCCAGTACTTC.

The rearrangement links TRBV27 to TRBJ2-3, with D perhaps TRBD1 (6 bases). V shed 5 bases and J shed 7 bases, with 25 bases lying between them. CDR1 and CDR2 from the germline V gene are MNHEY and SMNVEV (reference sequence). This CDR3 spans 17 amino acids. CDR3 region: CASSIQGGTGAGNTQYF. DNA of the CDR3: TGTGCCAGCAGTATCCAAGGGGGAACCGGGGCAGGGAATACGCAGTATTTT.

Points on this clone: A far larger clone is off by one base, so a read error is likely. V is TRBV7-9 and J is TRBJ2-6; D is undetermined. The CDR3 length is 16 residues. V dropped 4 bases and J dropped 3 bases, with 13 bases sitting between them. In germline, CDR1 is SEHNR, CDR2 FQNEAQ (reference sequence). CDR3 sequence reads: CASSSIRRSGANVLTF. CDR3 nucleotide sequence: TGTGCCAGCAGCTCAATCAGGCGAAGTGGGGCCAACGTCCTGACTTTC.

This clone was detected a few times. V gene TRBV7-8 combines with J gene TRBJ2-7, with 12 positions matching TRBD2. V trimming: 1 base; J trimming: 2 bases; junction bases outside the gene matches: 3. The CDR3 extends over 16 amino acids. Germline V gene lookup returns CDR1 SGHVS and CDR2 FQNEAQ. Here the CDR3 reads CASSLELAGGPYEQYF. The CDR3 DNA sequence: TGTGCCAGCAGCTTAGAACTAGCGGGAGGACCCTACGAGCAGTACTTC.

V gene TRBV5-4 combines with J gene TRBJ2-5, with TRBD2 as a possible D gene (6 bases). Germline V gives CDR1 SGHNT, CDR2 YYREEE (reference sequence). The CDR3 consists of 16 residues. V was clipped by 0 bases and J by 5 bases, with 17 bases between them. This CDR3 reads CASSLAGGGPSETQYF. Written as DNA, the CDR3 is TGTGCCAGCAGCTTGGCCGGGGGAGGCCCTTCGGAGACCCAGTACTTC. Supplemented by reference TRBV5-4 and TRBJ2-5, the full variable domain reads ETGVTQSPTHLIKTRGQQVTLRCSSQSGHNTVSWYQQALGQGPQFIFQYYREEENGRGNFPPRFSGLQFPNYSSELNVNALELDDSALYLCASSLAGGGPSETQYFGPGTRLLVL.

The chain is built from TRBV4-2 and TRBJ2-3; the match to TRBD2 covers 8 bases. The germline V gene encodes CDR1 LGHNA and CDR2 YNFKEQ. After removal of 1 base from V and 1 base from J, the junction contained 4 bases not matched to a gene. The CDR3 sequence is 16 residues long. As DNA, the CDR3 is TGTGCCAGCAGCCAAGGCGACGGGGGGGGCACAGATACGCAGTATTTT. This gives the protein CASSQGDGGGTDTQYF.

This clone was observed a few times. The chain is built from TRBV6-5 and TRBJ1-1; TRBD1 aligns across 9 bases. Per the germline V gene, CDR1 is MNHEY and CDR2 is SVGAGI. This CDR3 spans 13 amino acids. J gave up 7 bases and V 2 bases, and 2 bases lay outside the gene matches. The CDR3 DNA reads as TGTGCCAGCAGTTACACGACAGGGGGTGAAGCTTTCTTT. It is translated as CASSYTTGGEAFF.

In this sample, this clone turned up once. The rearrangement links TRBV5-1 to TRBJ1-5, with 8 bases identical to TRBD1. Looked up from germline, CDR1 is SGHRS and CDR2 is YFSETQ. The trim removed 0 bases at V and 7 bases at J, leaving 9 bases unmatched. The CDR3 loop spans 16 amino acids. In DNA form, the CDR3 reads TGCGCCAGCAGCTTGGGGGAGACAGGGGCAGGACAGCCCCAGCATTTT. Protein sequence: CASSLGETGAGQPQHF.